This T cell receptor (beta chain) was captured by sequencing in a study of CD8 T cell repertoires and HIV-1 epitope variants. Across the whole study: Separate from the cultures, 1M uncultured T cells served as baseline. Study outcomes and limitations: Eight or nine TCR beta clonotypes were antigen-specific, five or six apparently recognizing autologous or escape variants.

This CDR3 spans 17 amino acids. Germline assignment: CDR1 SGHNT and CDR2 YYREEE (reference sequence). Trimming at V came to 0 bases and at J to 4 bases, leaving 11 bases not matched to a gene. For this clone: Its antigen is currently unknown.

Profiled with immunoSEQ multiplex PCR; TCRdb holds only in-frame clones, not every one. The profile covers approximately 90,000 clones, with roughly 80% appearing a single time and around a quarter taken by the ten largest. What was sequenced was uncultured baseline CD8+ T cells from peripheral blood mononuclear cells (PBMCs). The chain employs TRBV5-4 and TRBJ2-5; 8 positions agree with TRBD2. The source is a male donor with HIV. In nucleotides, the CDR3 is TGTGCCAGCAGCTTGGCCGGGGCGGGGGGCTCGTCAGAGACCCAGTACTTC. It is translated as CASSLAGAGGSSETQYF.